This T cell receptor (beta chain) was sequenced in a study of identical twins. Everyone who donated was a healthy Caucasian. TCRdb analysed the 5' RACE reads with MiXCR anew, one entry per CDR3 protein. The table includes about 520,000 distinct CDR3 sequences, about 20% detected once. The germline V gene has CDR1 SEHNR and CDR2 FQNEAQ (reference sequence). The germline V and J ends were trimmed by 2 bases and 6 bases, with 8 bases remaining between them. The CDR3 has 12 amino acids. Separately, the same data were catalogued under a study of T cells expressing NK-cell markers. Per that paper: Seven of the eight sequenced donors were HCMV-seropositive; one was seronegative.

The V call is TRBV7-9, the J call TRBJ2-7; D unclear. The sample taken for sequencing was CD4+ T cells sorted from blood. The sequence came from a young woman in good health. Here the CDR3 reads CASSLSRREQYF. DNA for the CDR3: TGTGCCAGCAGCTTATCCCGTCGCGAGCAGTACTTC.